This TCR beta chain was recorded in a study of immune heterogeneity within non-small cell lung tumors. Overall study results and limits: Largely, high-frequency T-cell receptor beta clonotypes differed from one individual patient to another. Local T-cell clonality correlated moderately but significantly with local tumor mutational burden (R around 0.35).

The template consisted of bulk tumor genomic DNA, with about 0.65 ug used per sample. The authors collected several far-apart biopsies from each primary tumor during surgery. These patients got curative surgery after being newly diagnosed with untreated non-small cell lung cancer. Looked up from germline, CDR1 is MNHNS and CDR2 is SASEGT. This CDR3 has 12 amino acids. V was pared by 3 bases and J by 8 bases, with 10 bases between. Multiplex PCR amplified the TCR beta CDR3 region. Its first round ran for about 10 cycles with 32 V and 13 J primers. From the multiplex PCR reads, TCRdb called clonotypes with MiXCR, one entry per CDR3 protein. The repertoire holds approximately 19,000 distinct CDR3 sequences, with around 27% as singletons. This clonotype has a count of ten or more. Antigen unknown.

This rearrangement joins TRBV6-1 to TRBJ1-2, with D perhaps TRBD1 (5 bases). The TCR was taken from a middle-aged man with non-small cell lung cancer. Material: lung tumor tissue. CDR3 nucleotides: TGTGCCAGCAGTGAGACAGTCACAGGCTACACCTTC. It yields the protein CASSETVTGYTF.